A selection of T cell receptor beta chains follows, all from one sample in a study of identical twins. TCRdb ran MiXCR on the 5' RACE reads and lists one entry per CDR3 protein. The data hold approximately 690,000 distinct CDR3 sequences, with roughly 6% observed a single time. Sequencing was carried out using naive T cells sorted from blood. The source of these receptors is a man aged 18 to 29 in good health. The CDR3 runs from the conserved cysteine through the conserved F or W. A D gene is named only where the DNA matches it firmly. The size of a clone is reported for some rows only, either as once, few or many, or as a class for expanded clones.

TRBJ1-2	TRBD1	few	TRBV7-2	TGTGCCAGCAGCTCTGGACAGGGGATATACTATGGCTACACCTTC	CASSSGQGIYYGYTF
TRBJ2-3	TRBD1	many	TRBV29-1	TGCAGCCTCCTGGGACAGGGACTAGATACGCAGTATTTT	CSLLGQGLDTQYF
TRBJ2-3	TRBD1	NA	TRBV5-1	TGCGCCAGCAGCTTGGACGGACAGGGGACAGATACGCAGTATTTT	CASSLDGQGTDTQYF
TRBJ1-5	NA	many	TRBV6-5	TGTGCCAGCAGTTCCCGAGAGGGTCAGCCCCAGCATTTT	CASSSREGQPQHF
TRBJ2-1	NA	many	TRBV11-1	TGTGCCAGCAGCTTAGAGGCAGTGGTTCGGACAGCCGTTTCCTACAATGAGCAGTTCTTC	CASSLEAVVRTAVSYNEQFF
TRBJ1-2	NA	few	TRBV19	TGTGCCAGTAGTCAACCGTACGTCTATGGCTACACCTTC	CASSQPYVYGYTF
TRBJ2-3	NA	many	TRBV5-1	TGCGCCAGCAGCTTGGGGGAAGGCACAGATACGCAGTATTTT	CASSLGEGTDTQYF
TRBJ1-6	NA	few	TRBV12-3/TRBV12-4	TGTGCCAGCAGTTTGAGCGGTTGGCAAGCCCTCCACTTT	CASSLSGWQALHF
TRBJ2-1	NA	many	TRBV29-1	TGCAGCGTGGGGAGCGGCCATTCCTCCTACAATGAGCAGTTCTTC	CSVGSGHSSYNEQFF
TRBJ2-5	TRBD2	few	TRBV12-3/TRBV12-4	TGTGCCAGCAGTTTGGGTCGCGGGAGCCAAGAGACCCAGTACTTC	CASSLGRGSQETQYF
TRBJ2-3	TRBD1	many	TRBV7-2	TGTGCCAGCAGCCCGGGACAGGGGATAGATACGCAGTATTTT	CASSPGQGIDTQYF
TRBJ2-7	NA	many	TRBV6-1	TGTGCCAGCAGCCCCAGGGCCCCAGGCTCCTACGAGCAGTACTTC	CASSPRAPGSYEQYF
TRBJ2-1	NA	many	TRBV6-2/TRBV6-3	TGTGCCAGCAGTACAGACCTGGGGGAGCAGTTCTTC	CASSTDLGEQFF
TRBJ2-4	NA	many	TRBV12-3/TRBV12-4	TGTGCCAGCAGTTTCCACGGACAGACCATAGCCAAAAACATTCAGTACTTC	CASSFHGQTIAKNIQYF
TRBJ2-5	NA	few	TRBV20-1	TGCAGTGCTAGAGCCCCCTGGGACGGATACCAAGAGACCCAGTACTTC	CSARAPWDGYQETQYF
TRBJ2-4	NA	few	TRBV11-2	TGTGCCAGCAGCTTACCTAGGGGATCCCTTATCCCCATTCAGTACTTC	CASSLPRGSLIPIQYF
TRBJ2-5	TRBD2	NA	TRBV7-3	TGTGCCAGCAGCTTAAGGGGGGGAGCGGGGAGGGAAGAGACCCAGTACTTC	CASSLRGGAGREETQYF
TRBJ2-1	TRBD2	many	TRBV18	TGTGCCAGCTCTACACCCCTAGCGGGGAGGAAGAGGGATGAGCAGTTCTTC	CASSTPLAGRKRDEQFF
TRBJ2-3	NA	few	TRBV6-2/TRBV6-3	TGTGCCAGCAGTTACTTCGGCGGGACACCCAGAACAGGAGCGGCGGCAGATACGCAGTATTTT	CASSYFGGTPRTGAAADTQYF
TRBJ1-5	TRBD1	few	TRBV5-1	TGCGCCAGCAGCCAGGGGACAGGGGGCAACAATCAGCCCCAGCATTTT	CASSQGTGGNNQPQHF
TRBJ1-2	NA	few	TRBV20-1	TGCAGTGCTAGAGACTTGACTGAAAACTATGGCTACACCTTC	CSARDLTENYGYTF
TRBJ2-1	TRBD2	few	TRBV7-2	TGTGCCAGCAGCTTAGCTAGGACTAGCGGGTACAATGAGCAGTTCTTC	CASSLARTSGYNEQFF